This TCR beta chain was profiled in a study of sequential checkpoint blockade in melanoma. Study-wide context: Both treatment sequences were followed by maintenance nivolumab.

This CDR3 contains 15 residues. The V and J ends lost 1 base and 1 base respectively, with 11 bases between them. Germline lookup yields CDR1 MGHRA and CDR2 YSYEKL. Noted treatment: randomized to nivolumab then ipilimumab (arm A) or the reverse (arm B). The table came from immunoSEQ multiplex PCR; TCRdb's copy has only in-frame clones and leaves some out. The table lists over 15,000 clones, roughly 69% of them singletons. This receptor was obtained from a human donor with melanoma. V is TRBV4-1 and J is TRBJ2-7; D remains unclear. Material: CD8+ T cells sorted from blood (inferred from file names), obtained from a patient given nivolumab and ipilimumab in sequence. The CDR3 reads CASSQVSQVSYEQYF. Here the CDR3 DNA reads TGCGCCAGCAGCCAAGTGAGCCAGGTATCCTACGAGCAGTACTTC.